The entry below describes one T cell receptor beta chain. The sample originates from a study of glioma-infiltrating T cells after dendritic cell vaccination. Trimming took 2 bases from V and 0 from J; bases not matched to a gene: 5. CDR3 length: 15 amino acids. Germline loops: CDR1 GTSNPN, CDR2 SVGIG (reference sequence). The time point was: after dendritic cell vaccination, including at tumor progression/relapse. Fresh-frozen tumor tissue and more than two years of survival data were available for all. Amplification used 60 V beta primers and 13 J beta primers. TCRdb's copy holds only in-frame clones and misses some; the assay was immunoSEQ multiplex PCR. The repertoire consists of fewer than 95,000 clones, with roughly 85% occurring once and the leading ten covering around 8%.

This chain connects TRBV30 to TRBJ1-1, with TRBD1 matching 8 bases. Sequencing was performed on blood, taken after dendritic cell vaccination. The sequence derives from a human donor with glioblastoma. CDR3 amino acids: CAWSPGQGMNTEAFF. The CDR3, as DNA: TGTGCCTGGAGTCCCGGACAGGGTATGAACACTGAAGCTTTCTTT.